The sequence of this T cell receptor beta chain was determined in a study of human T cells and chemical hapten exposure. Study outcomes and limitations: Because they had alopecia, donors may respond immunologically unlike healthy people. TCRs exceeding a frequency of 1 in 1000 stayed unchanged under DPC sensitization.

This clonotype was seen repeatedly, ten times or more. Its target is unknown. CDR1 MNHEY and CDR2 SVGEGT come from the germline V gene. The CDR3 spans 13 residues. V was clipped by 6 bases and J by 9 bases; unmatched bases: 3. MiXCR was run by TCRdb on the RACE reads, yielding one entry per CDR3 protein. The repertoire includes 40,000 to 50,000 distinct CDR3 sequences, about 4.2% of them detected once, and 20% to 30% sits in the top ten. Sample time point: patch test 1, 2 weeks after DPC sensitization. Documented treatment: therapeutic diphenylcyclopropenone sensitization with weekly scalp DPC. The authors extracted total RNA from unfractionated whole blood.

This specimen was whole blood, taken in connection with sensitization to the hapten diphenylcyclopropenone (DPC). The sequence was obtained from a man over 45 with alopecia areata. Some clones in this sample may be carry-over from other donors' samples. This chain uses TRBV6-2 or TRBV6-3 with TRBJ2-1; TRBD2 aligns across 12 bases. The CDR3 loop is CASSLAGGVEQFF. CDR3 in DNA: TGTGCCAGCAGCCTAGCGGGAGGGGTTGAGCAGTTCTTC.